This TCR beta chain is drawn from a study of control samples from healthy donors and cancer patients (dated by TCRdb to the early 2020s). The V end loses 3 bases and the J end loses 0 bases, and a stretch of 15 bases separates them. From its cysteine to its phenylalanine, the CDR3 spans 16 amino acids. Only CDR3 DNA is held: 48 bases, read in frame from base 1. The germline V gene encodes CDR1 SEHNR and CDR2 FQNEAQ (reference sequence). Library method: the immunoSEQ multiplex PCR assay. This is the immuneACCESS table as TCRdb keeps it, with only in-frame sequences that have V and J called. A part of the clones is gone; compared with another copy, unresolved V genes explain less than half, and the rest is unexplained. The sample contains 120,000 to 150,000 clones, around 86% of them found a single time. 4.9% of the sample is held by the ten biggest clonotypes. About this clone: The target of this receptor is not known. There are no base qualities to consult, and no much larger clone falls within one base.

Source material: blood. The TCR originated in a man younger than 45 in good health. The chain was built from TRBV7-9 and TRBJ2-7; the D gene is unclear. The DNA sequence is as follows: TGTGCCAGCAGCTTCATATCCGGGTCCCCCTCCTACGAGCAGTACTTC. Its protein product is CASSFISGSPSYEQYF. The reference TRBV7-9 and TRBJ2-7 proteins fill in what lies around the CDR3, so the full variable domain reads DTGVSQNPRHKITKRGQNVTFRCDPISEHNRLYWYRQTLGQGPEFLTYFQNEAQLEKSRLLSDRFSAERPKGSFSTLEIQRTEQGDSAMYLCASSFISGSPSYEQYFGPGTRLTVT.